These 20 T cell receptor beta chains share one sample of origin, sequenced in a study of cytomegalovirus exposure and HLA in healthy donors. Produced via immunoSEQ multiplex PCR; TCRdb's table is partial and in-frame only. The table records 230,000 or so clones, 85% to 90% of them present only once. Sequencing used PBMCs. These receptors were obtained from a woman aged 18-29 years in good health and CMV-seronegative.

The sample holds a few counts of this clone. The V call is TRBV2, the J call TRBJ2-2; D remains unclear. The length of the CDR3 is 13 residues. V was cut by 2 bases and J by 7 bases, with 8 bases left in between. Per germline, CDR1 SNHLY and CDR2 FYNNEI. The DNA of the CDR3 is TGTGCCAGCAGTGAACGTCCTTTCGGGGAGCTGTTTTTT. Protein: CASSERPFGELFF.

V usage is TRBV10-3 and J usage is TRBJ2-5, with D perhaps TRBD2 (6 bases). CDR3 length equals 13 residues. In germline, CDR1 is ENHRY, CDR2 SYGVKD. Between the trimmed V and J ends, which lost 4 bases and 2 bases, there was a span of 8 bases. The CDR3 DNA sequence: TGTGCCATCAGTGTGGGGAGGCAAGAGACCCAGTACTTC. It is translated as CAISVGRQETQYF.

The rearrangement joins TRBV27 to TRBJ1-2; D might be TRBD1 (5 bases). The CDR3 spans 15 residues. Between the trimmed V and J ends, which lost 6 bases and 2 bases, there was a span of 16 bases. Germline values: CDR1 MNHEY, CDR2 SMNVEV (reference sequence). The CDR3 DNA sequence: TGTGCCAGCAGGGCGACAGAGTCGCCGAACTATGGCTACACCTTC. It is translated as CASRATESPNYGYTF.

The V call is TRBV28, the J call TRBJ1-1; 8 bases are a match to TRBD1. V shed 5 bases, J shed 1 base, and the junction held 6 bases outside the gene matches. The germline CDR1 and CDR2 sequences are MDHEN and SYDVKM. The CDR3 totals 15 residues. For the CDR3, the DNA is TGTGCCAGCAGTATCCACAGGGGGTCGAACACTGAAGCTTTCTTT. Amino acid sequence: CASSIHRGSNTEAFF.

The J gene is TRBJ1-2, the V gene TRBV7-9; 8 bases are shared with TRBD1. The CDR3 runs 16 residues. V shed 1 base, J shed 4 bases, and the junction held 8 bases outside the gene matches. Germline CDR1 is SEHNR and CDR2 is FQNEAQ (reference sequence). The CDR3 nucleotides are TGTGCCAGCAGCTTAGTATGGGACAGGACGTCCTATGGCTACACCTTC. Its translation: CASSLVWDRTSYGYTF.

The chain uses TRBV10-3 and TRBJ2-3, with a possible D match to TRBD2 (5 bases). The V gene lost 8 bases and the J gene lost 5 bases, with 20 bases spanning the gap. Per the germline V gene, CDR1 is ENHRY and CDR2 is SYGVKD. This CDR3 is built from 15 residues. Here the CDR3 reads CAIAQSPYAGDTQYF. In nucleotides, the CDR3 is TGTGCCATCGCCCAGTCCCCCTACGCGGGAGATACGCAGTATTTT.

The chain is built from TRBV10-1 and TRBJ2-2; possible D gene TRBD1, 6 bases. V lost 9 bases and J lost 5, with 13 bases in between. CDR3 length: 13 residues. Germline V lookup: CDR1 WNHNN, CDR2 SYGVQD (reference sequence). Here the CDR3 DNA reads TGCGCCAGGAGGACAGCCAAGACCGGGGAGCTGTTTTTT. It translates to CARRTAKTGELFF.

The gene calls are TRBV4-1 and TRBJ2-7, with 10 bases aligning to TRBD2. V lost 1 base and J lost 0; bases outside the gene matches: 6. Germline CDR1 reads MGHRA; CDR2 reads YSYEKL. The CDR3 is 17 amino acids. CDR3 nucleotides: TGCGCCAGCAGCCAAGTAGTAGCGGGAGGAAACTCCTACGAGCAGTACTTC. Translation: CASSQVVAGGNSYEQYF.

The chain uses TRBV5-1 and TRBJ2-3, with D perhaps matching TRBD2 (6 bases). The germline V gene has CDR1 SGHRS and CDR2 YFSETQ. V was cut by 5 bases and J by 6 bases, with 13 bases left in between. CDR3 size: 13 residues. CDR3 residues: CASRRRGMDTQYF. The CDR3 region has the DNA TGCGCCAGCAGGAGGAGGGGAATGGATACGCAGTATTTT.

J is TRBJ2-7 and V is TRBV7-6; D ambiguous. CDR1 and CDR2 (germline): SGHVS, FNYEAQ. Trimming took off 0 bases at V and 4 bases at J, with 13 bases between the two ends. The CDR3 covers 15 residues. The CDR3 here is CASSLAEGAPYEQYF. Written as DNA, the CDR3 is TGTGCCAGCAGCTTAGCAGAAGGAGCTCCATACGAGCAGTACTTC.

CDR3 nucleotide sequence: TGTGCCAGCAGTGAGGAGGGAGTGGTTGGCGGGGAGCTGTTTTTT. Its protein is CASSEEGVVGGELFF. The chain recombines TRBV2 with TRBJ2-2, with a weak D call TRBD2 (6 bases). V lost 3 bases and J lost 7, with 15 bases in between. Per germline, CDR1 SNHLY and CDR2 FYNNEI. The CDR3 contains 15 residues.

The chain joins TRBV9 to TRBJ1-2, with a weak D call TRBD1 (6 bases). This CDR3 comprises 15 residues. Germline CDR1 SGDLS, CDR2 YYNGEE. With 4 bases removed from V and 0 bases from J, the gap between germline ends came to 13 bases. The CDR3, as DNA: TGTGCCAGCAGCCCGGGGGGGGCCGCTAACTATGGCTACACCTTC. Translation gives CASSPGGAANYGYTF.

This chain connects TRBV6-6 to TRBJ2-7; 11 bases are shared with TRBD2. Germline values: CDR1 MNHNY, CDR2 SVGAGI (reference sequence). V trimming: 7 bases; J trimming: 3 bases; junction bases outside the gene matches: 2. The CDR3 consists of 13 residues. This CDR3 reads CASITSGSYEQYF. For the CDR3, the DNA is TGTGCCAGCATCACTAGCGGGAGCTACGAGCAGTACTTC.

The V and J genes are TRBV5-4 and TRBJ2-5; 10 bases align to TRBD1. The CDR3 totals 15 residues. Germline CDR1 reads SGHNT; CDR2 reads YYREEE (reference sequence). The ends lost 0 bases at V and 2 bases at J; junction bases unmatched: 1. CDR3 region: CASSLGQGAQETQYF. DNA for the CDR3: TGTGCCAGCAGCTTGGGACAGGGGGCTCAAGAGACCCAGTACTTC.

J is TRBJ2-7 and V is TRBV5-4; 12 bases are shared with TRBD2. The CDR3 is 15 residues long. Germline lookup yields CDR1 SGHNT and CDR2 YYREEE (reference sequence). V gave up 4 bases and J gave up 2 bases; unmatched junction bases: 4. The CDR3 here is CASSQGLAGTYEQYF. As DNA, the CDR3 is TGTGCCAGCAGCCAAGGACTAGCGGGAACCTACGAGCAGTACTTC.

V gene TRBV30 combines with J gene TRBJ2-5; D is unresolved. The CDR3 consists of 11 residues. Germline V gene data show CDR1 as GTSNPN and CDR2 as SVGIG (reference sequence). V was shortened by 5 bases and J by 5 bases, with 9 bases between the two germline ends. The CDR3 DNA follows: TGTGCCTGGGGCAAGTCGGAGACCCAGTACTTC. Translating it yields CAWGKSETQYF.

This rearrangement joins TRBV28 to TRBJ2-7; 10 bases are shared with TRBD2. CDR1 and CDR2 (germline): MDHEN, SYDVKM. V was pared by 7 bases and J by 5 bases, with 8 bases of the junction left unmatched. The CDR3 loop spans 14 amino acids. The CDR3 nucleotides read TGTGCCAGCACCTGGGGGACTAGCGTGAACGAGCAGTACTTC. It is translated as CASTWGTSVNEQYF.

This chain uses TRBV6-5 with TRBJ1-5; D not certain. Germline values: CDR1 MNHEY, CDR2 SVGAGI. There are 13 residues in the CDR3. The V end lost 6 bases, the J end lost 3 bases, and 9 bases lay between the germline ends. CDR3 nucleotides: TGTGCCAGCAGACCACATATCAATCAGCCCCAGCATTTT. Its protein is CASRPHINQPQHF.

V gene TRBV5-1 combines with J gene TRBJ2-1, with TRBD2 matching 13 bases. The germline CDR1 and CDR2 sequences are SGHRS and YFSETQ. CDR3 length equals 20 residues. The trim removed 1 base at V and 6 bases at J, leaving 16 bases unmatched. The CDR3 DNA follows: TGCGCCAGCAGCTTGTTAGGGCCCGGACTAGCGGGAGAAAATTCCAATGAGCAGTTCTTC. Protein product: CASSLLGPGLAGENSNEQFF.

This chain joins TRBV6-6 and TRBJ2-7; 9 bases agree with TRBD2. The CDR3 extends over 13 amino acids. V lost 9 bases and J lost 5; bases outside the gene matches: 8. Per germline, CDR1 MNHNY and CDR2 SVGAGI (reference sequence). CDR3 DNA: TGTGCCAGTAGCGGGAGAAACCGGGACGAGCAGTACTTC. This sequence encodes CASSGRNRDEQYF.